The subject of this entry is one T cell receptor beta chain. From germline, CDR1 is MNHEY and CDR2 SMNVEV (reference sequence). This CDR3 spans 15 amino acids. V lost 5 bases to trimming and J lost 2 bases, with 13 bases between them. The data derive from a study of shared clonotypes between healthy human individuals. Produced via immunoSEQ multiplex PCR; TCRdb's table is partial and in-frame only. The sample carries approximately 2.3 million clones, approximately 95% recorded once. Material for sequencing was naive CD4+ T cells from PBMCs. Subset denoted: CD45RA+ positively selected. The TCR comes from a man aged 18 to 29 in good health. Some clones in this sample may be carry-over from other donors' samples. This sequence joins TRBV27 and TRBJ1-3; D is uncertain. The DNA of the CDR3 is TGTGCCAGCAGTCCGCGTATTGGAACTGGAAACACCATATATTTT. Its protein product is CASSPRIGTGNTIYF.